This is a list of T cell receptor beta chains from one sample in a study of cytomegalovirus exposure and HLA in healthy donors. Profiling relied on immunoSEQ multiplex PCR, and the TCRdb table lists in-frame clones only, not all of them. The table records 200,000 or so clones, about 90% of them present only once. The sequenced material came from PBMCs. The receptors were gathered from a girl less than two years old in good health and CMV-seronegative. CDR3s include the opening cysteine and the closing phenylalanine or tryptophan. D genes are given only for firm matches. Clone size is stated in some rows and not others, as once, few, many or a class when expanded.

CASSLAGRYNEQFF TGCGCCAGCAGCTTGGCAGGGCGCTACAATGAGCAGTTCTTC - TRBJ2-1 TRBV5-1 -
CASSLDRGIISGANVLTF TGTGCCAGCAGCCTCGACAGGGGGATAATCTCTGGGGCCAACGTCCTGACTTTC TRBD1 TRBJ2-6 TRBV5-8 -
CASSLAGNYEQYF TGTGCCAGCTCCCTAGCGGGAAACTACGAGCAGTACTTC TRBD2 TRBJ2-7 TRBV7-3 -
CASTKGGQETQYF TGTGCCAGCACCAAGGGAGGGCAAGAGACCCAGTACTTC TRBD2 TRBJ2-5 TRBV27 -
CASGPRTDSHSPLHF TGTGCCAGCGGACCCCGGACAGATTCACATTCACCCCTCCACTTT - TRBJ1-6 TRBV7-9 -
CATSREPRQGGGWGGETQYF TGTGCCACCAGCAGAGAACCGAGACAGGGAGGAGGGTGGGGAGGAGAGACCCAGTACTTC - TRBJ2-5 TRBV15 -
CAWRKLGYEQYF TGTGCCTGGAGAAAGTTGGGCTACGAGCAGTACTTC - TRBJ2-7 TRBV30 -
CASSHPGLVGTNEQFF TGCGCCAGCAGTCATCCCGGACTAGTAGGAACCAATGAGCAGTTCTTC TRBD2 TRBJ2-1 TRBV23-1 -
CARRNSQNTGELFF TGTGCCAGACGGAACAGTCAGAACACCGGGGAGCTGTTTTTT - TRBJ2-2 TRBV30 -
CASSSGTGGYEQYF TGTGCCAGCAGCTCTGGGACAGGGGGCTACGAGCAGTACTTC TRBD1 TRBJ2-7 TRBV11-2 -
CSVGHRLEQYF TGCAGCGTTGGGCACAGGCTCGAGCAGTACTTC - TRBJ2-7 TRBV29-1 -
CASGLGRNTEAFF TGTGCTAGTGGTCTTGGCAGGAACACTGAAGCTTTCTTT - TRBJ1-1 TRBV12-5 -
CAIIRTPNRGDNYGYTF TGTGCCATCATAAGAACCCCCAACAGGGGAGATAACTATGGCTACACCTTC TRBD1 TRBJ1-2 TRBV2 -
CASTGLAGGSYNEQFF TGTGCCAGCACCGGACTAGCGGGGGGGTCCTACAATGAGCAGTTCTTC TRBD2 TRBJ2-1 TRBV9 -
CASSTYTGVREQYF TGTGCCAGCAGTACCTACACAGGGGTACGGGAGCAGTACTTC TRBD1 TRBJ2-7 TRBV6-6 once
CASSLADRPYGYTF TGTGCCAGCAGTTTAGCTGACAGGCCATATGGCTACACCTTC - TRBJ1-2 TRBV27 -
CASSEYTSYEQYF TGTGCCAGCAGTGAATACACATCCTACGAGCAGTACTTC - TRBJ2-7 TRBV2 few
CASSYPPQLNIQYF TGTGCCAGCAGTTACCCCCCACAGTTGAACATTCAGTACTTC - TRBJ2-4 TRBV6-5 -
CASRRGRANVLTF TGTGCCAGCAGAAGGGGCAGGGCCAACGTCCTGACTTTC - TRBJ2-6 TRBV6-1 once
CASSPSWAEYEQYF TGCGCCAGCAGCCCATCATGGGCCGAGTACGAGCAGTACTTC - TRBJ2-7 TRBV4-1 -
CASSPQGRDEAFF TGTGCCAGCAGCCCCCAAGGCCGGGATGAAGCTTTCTTT - TRBJ1-1 TRBV9 -
CASSVGLAGAPGDTGELFF TGTGCCAGCAGCGTCGGACTAGCGGGGGCCCCCGGGGACACCGGGGAGCTGTTTTTT TRBD2 TRBJ2-2 TRBV9 -
CASSTAGGPSNQPQHF TGTGCCAGCAGCACAGCAGGGGGCCCTAGCAATCAGCCCCAGCATTTT TRBD1 TRBJ1-5 TRBV7-2 -
CATSRLAEGYEQYF TGTGCCACCAGCAGACTAGCGGAAGGCTACGAGCAGTACTTC TRBD2 TRBJ2-7 TRBV15 -
CASSRFQGVRPQHF TGTGCCAGCAGCCGATTTCAGGGTGTGCGGCCCCAGCATTTT - TRBJ1-5 TRBV7-2 -
CASSQDIFRNEQFF TGCGCCAGCAGCCAAGATATTTTTAGAAATGAGCAGTTCTTC - TRBJ2-1 TRBV4-3 -
CASRRDSYGYTF TGTGCCTCGCGCCGGGACAGTTATGGCTACACCTTC TRBD1 TRBJ1-2 TRBV2 -
CSAELNTEAFF TGCAGTGCGGAGCTGAACACTGAAGCTTTCTTT - TRBJ1-1 TRBV20-1 -
CASSFPGGNTGELFF TGCGCCAGCAGCTTTCCGGGTGGAAACACCGGGGAGCTGTTTTTT - TRBJ2-2 TRBV5-1 -
CSVVRRGADTQYF TGCAGCGTCGTAAGGCGGGGGGCAGATACGCAGTATTTT TRBD2 TRBJ2-3 TRBV29-1 -
CASSQDPHRAEQFF TGTGCCAGCAGCCAAGATCCGCATCGAGCCGAGCAGTTCTTC - TRBJ2-1 TRBV4-2 -
CASSQGRGGGTQYF TGCGCCAGCAGCCAAGGGCGGGGGGGTGGTACGCAGTATTTT TRBD2 TRBJ2-3 TRBV4-1 few
CAISRALAGGAYNEQFF TGTGCCATCAGTAGGGCGCTAGCGGGAGGTGCTTACAATGAGCAGTTCTTC TRBD2 TRBJ2-1 TRBV10-3 -
CASMRRTNEKLFF TGTGCCAGCATGCGAAGAACTAATGAAAAACTGTTTTTT - TRBJ1-4 TRBV6-1 few
CASTSTRGPYQPQHF TGTGCCAGCACCTCCACCAGGGGGCCCTATCAGCCCCAGCATTTT TRBD1 TRBJ1-5 TRBV28 -
CASSRSHGTVTYEQYF TGTGCCAGCAGCCGGTCCCACGGGACAGTTACCTACGAGCAGTACTTC TRBD1 TRBJ2-7 TRBV5-5 -
CASSPGTGDYGYTF TGTGCCAGCAGTCCCGGGACAGGGGACTATGGCTACACCTTC TRBD1 TRBJ1-2 TRBV5-4 -
CASSQDRRTGPDTQYF TGCGCCAGCAGCCAAGATAGGAGGACAGGCCCTGATACGCAGTATTTT TRBD1 TRBJ2-3 TRBV4-1 -
CASQNLAGGAKNIQYF TGTGCCTCCCAGAATCTGGCTGGGGGGGCCAAAAACATTCAGTACTTC - TRBJ2-4 TRBV30 -
CASSLLKRGTNEAHRNQETQYF TGTGCCAGCAGCCTACTTAAAAGGGGTACCAACGAGGCCCATCGGAACCAAGAGACCCAGTACTTC - TRBJ2-5 TRBV27 -
CASSDGLAAVQFF TGTGCCAGCAGCGACGGACTAGCGGCAGTACAGTTCTTC TRBD2 TRBJ2-1 TRBV9 -
CASSDFVNEQYF TGTGCCAGTAGTGACTTTGTCAACGAGCAGTACTTC - TRBJ2-7 TRBV19 -
CASSEAPAGGLGDTQYF TGTGCCAGCAGTGAAGCGCCAGCGGGGGGCTTGGGAGATACGCAGTATTTT TRBD2 TRBJ2-3 TRBV2 -
CASSLGGGAGNTIYF TGTGCCAGCAGTTTAGGTGGGGGGGCGGGAAACACCATATATTTT - TRBJ1-3 TRBV28 -
CASSLAGWNIQYF TGTGCCAGTAGTTTAGCGGGATGGAACATTCAGTACTTC TRBD2 TRBJ2-4 TRBV19 few
CASSRWTSGRGEQFF TGTGCCAGCAGCCGATGGACTAGCGGGAGAGGGGAGCAGTTCTTC TRBD2 TRBJ2-1 TRBV7-2 -
CASSLGTGKTEAFF TGTGCCAGCAGTTTGGGGACAGGGAAGACTGAAGCTTTCTTT TRBD1 TRBJ1-1 TRBV2 once
CASSYASGRDTDTQYF TGTGCCAGCAGTTACGCTAGCGGGAGGGACACAGATACGCAGTATTTT TRBD2 TRBJ2-3 TRBV6-5 -
CASSLTGASYEQYF TGCGCCAGCAGCTTGACAGGAGCCTCTTACGAGCAGTACTTC - TRBJ2-7 TRBV5-1 once
CASGLPGQGVYEQYF TGTGCTAGTGGTTTGCCGGGACAGGGAGTATACGAGCAGTACTTC TRBD1 TRBJ2-7 TRBV12-5 -
CASTELGVSTDTQYF TGTGCCAGCACTGAGCTAGGGGTTAGCACAGATACGCAGTATTTT - TRBJ2-3 TRBV2 -
CASSLIEPMGPVNEKLFF TGTGCCAGCAGCTTAATAGAACCGATGGGCCCTGTTAATGAAAAACTGTTTTTT - TRBJ1-4 TRBV7-9 -